This T cell receptor (beta chain) derives from a study of shared clonotypes between healthy human individuals. V was pared by 6 bases and J by 5 bases, with 16 bases between. The CDR3 spans 14 residues. CDR1 and CDR2 from the germline V gene are SGHTA and FQGNSA. About this clone: Its antigen is unidentified.

Profiling relied on immunoSEQ multiplex PCR, and the TCRdb table lists in-frame clones only, not all of them. Of around 1.9 million clones listed, approximately 92% are singletons. General observations from the study: Naive subsets generally had larger estimated richness than memory subsets.

Naive CD8 cells lacked CD45RO and underwent positive selection for CCR7, leaving out terminally differentiated effector memory CD45RA+ cells. The chain uses TRBV7-2 and TRBJ1-2; D call uncertain. The sequencing sample was made of naive CD8+ T cells from PBMCs. The source of this sequence is a man younger than 30 in good health. Some clones in this sample may be carry-over from other donors' samples. DNA of the CDR3: TGTGCCAGCAGGGCAGCATCCGTTATATATGGCTACACCTTC. It yields the protein CASRAASVIYGYTF.